This entry lists 29 T cell receptor beta chains sequenced from one sample in a study of PD-1 blockade in classical Hodgkin lymphoma. Profiling relied on immunoSEQ multiplex PCR, and the TCRdb table lists in-frame clones only, not all of them. The data contain fewer than 45,000 clones, just over 65% of them seen just once; the ten biggest clones take up 2.5% to 3.5%. Time point meaning: cycle 4 day 1 (C4D1), after less than 7 weeks of nivolumab. After autologous stem cell transplantation all patients relapsed, and prior brentuximab vedotin exposure differed between cohorts. The sequences come from peripheral blood mononuclear cells (PBMCs), collected before the fourth cycle of nivolumab. The receptor source for this set is a human donor with classical Hodgkin lymphoma.

The chain carries TRBV6-1 and TRBJ1-4; tentative D call: TRBD1 (6 bases). Germline V CDR1 and CDR2: MNHNS, SASEGT. V shed 7 bases and J shed 4 bases, with 10 bases lying between them. CDR3 length equals 13 residues. CDR3 DNA: TGTGCCAGCAAGAGGGGGAGTAATGAAAAACTGTTTTTT. It codes for CASKRGSNEKLFF.

The chain links TRBV25-1 to TRBJ1-4; D may be TRBD1 (5 bases). V was trimmed by 1 base and J by 8 bases, leaving 14 bases between them. The CDR3 length is 15 residues. Germline V gene lookup returns CDR1 MGHDK and CDR2 SYGVNS. Here the CDR3 DNA reads TGTGCCAGCAGTGAATCCGGGCAGGGTCCCGAAAAACTGTTTTTT. Translated: CASSESGQGPEKLFF.

This clone was seen a few times. This rearrangement joins TRBV28 to TRBJ1-2; maybe TRBD1 (5 bases). Trimming removed 6 bases from V and 5 bases from J, with 13 bases in between. Per the germline V gene, CDR1 is MDHEN and CDR2 is SYDVKM. The CDR3 runs 13 residues. CDR3 sequence: CASRTDSAYGYTF. For the CDR3, the DNA is TGTGCCAGCAGGACCGACAGCGCATATGGCTACACCTTC.

Relative to its sample, this clone is medium-sized. This sequence joins TRBV19 and TRBJ1-2, with D possibly matching TRBD1 (5 bases). The CDR3 totals 15 residues. Deletions cut 2 bases from V and 4 bases from J, with 14 bases between. Germline values: CDR1 LNHDA, CDR2 SQIVND (reference sequence). In nucleotides, the CDR3 is TGTGCCAGTAGTATAACGGGGGTATCCTCCTATGGCTACACCTTC. This sequence encodes CASSITGVSSYGYTF.

The rearrangement links TRBV21-1 to TRBJ1-2. TRBV21-1 counts as a pseudogene. The CDR3 loop spans 14 amino acids. CDR3 DNA: TGTGCCAGCAGCAAATTTTGGATGAACTATGGCTACACCTTC. Protein sequence: CASSKFWMNYGYTF.

The V and J genes are TRBV9 and TRBJ2-2; 7 positions match TRBD1. The V and J ends lost 3 bases and 2 bases, in that order; junction bases with no gene match: 10. The CDR3 spans 17 residues. In germline, CDR1 is SGDLS, CDR2 YYNGEE. The CDR3 protein is CASSAGGGTANTGELFF. Here the CDR3 DNA reads TGTGCCAGCAGCGCAGGAGGTGGGACAGCTAACACCGGGGAGCTGTTTTTT.

The CDR3 region is CASRDRGLTGELFF. The CDR3 region has the DNA TGTGCCAGTAGAGACAGGGGGCTGACCGGGGAGCTGTTTTTT. The rearrangement links TRBV19 to TRBJ2-2; 10 nucleotides match TRBD1. From germline, CDR1 is LNHDA and CDR2 SQIVND (reference sequence). The CDR3 length is 14 residues. J gave up 5 bases and V 6 bases, and 3 bases lay outside the gene matches.

In this sample, this clone is medium-sized (0.01 to 0.1%). The rearrangement joins TRBV6-1 to TRBJ2-5; a possible D gene is TRBD2 (6 bases). Trimming removed 8 bases at V and 2 bases at J, with 9 bases between. Germline CDR1 reads MNHNS; CDR2 reads SASEGT. The CDR3 is made up of 12 amino acids. CDR3 protein: CASGGFQETQYF. CDR3 sequence (DNA): TGTGCCAGCGGGGGGTTTCAAGAGACCCAGTACTTC.

The V call is TRBV7-9, the J call TRBJ2-2, with a tentative D call TRBD1 (5 bases). This CDR3 region has 15 residues. Trimming left V 4 bases short and J 2 bases short, with 11 bases between. Germline CDR1 reads SEHNR; CDR2 reads FQNEAQ (reference sequence). CDR3 sequence: CASSSDRLNTGELFF. The CDR3 bases are TGTGCCAGCAGCTCCGACAGACTCAACACCGGGGAGCTGTTTTTT.

In its sample, this clone was seen many times. The genes are TRBV9 and TRBJ2-2, with D perhaps TRBD1 or TRBD2 (6 bases each). In germline, CDR1 is SGDLS, CDR2 YYNGEE. The CDR3 extends over 14 amino acids. V was shortened by 4 bases and J by 4 bases, with 11 bases between the two germline ends. The CDR3 nucleotides are TGTGCCAGCAGCCCGGGGGCGCGCACCGGGGAGCTGTTTTTT. This translates into CASSPGARTGELFF.

DNA of the CDR3: TGTGCCAGTAGTATCGCCTCGACAGGGAACTATGGCTACACCTTC. Translated: CASSIASTGNYGYTF. The gene calls are TRBV19 and TRBJ1-2; 7 positions agree with TRBD1. Trimming took 3 bases from V and 2 from J; bases not matched to a gene: 6. Germline loops: CDR1 LNHDA, CDR2 SQIVND (reference sequence). The CDR3 totals 15 residues. Combining the CDR3 with reference TRBV19 and TRBJ1-2 gives the whole variable domain DGGITQSPKYLFRKEGQNVTLSCEQNLNHDAMYWYRQDPGQGLRLIYYSQIVNDFQKGDIAEGYSVSREKKESFPLTVTSAQKNPTAFYLCASSIASTGNYGYTFGSGTRLTVV.

V usage is TRBV4-2 and J usage is TRBJ2-1; TRBD2 matches 10 bases. Looked up from germline, CDR1 is LGHNA and CDR2 is YNFKEQ. The CDR3 covers 19 residues. Trimming took 0 bases from V and 2 from J; bases not matched to a gene: 10. The CDR3 nucleotides are TGTGCCAGCAGCCAAGAGGGAACTAGCGGGATAACAACCTACAATGAGCAGTTCTTC. This codes for CASSQEGTSGITTYNEQFF.

The J gene is TRBJ1-1, the V gene TRBV5-1; no clear D. The V gene's germline CDR1 is SGHRS and CDR2 YFSETQ. V was trimmed by 2 bases and J by 4 bases, leaving 12 bases between them. The length of the CDR3 is 14 residues. CDR3: CASSFVGEGTEAFF. The CDR3 coding sequence is TGCGCCAGCAGCTTTGTTGGGGAAGGCACTGAAGCTTTCTTT.

This clone was observed a few times. The chain employs TRBV30 and TRBJ2-1, with D perhaps matching TRBD1 (5 bases). The CDR3 runs to 14 residues. The V gene's germline CDR1 is GTSNPN and CDR2 SVGIG (reference sequence). V shed 4 bases and J shed 3 bases, with 13 bases lying between them. The DNA for the CDR3 is TGTGCCTGGACACAGGCCCTGCACTACAATGAGCAGTTCTTC. Protein product: CAWTQALHYNEQFF.

This chain uses TRBV7-2 with TRBJ2-3; 7 bases are shared with TRBD1. The CDR3 spans 14 residues. Germline lookup yields CDR1 SGHTA and CDR2 FQGNSA. The ends lost 5 bases at V and 1 base at J; junction bases unmatched: 3. CDR3 DNA sequence: TGTGCCAGCAGCCGACAGGGCCGCACAGATACGCAGTATTTT. It yields the protein CASSRQGRTDTQYF.

This chain joins TRBV2 and TRBJ2-4; perhaps TRBD1 as D (5 bases). The CDR3 is 14 amino acids. Per the germline V gene, CDR1 is SNHLY and CDR2 is FYNNEI. V was pared by 5 bases and J by 7 bases, with 15 bases between. In nucleotides, the CDR3 is TGTGCCAGCAGTCCCGACAGACAAGTGAACATTCAGTACTTC. It encodes CASSPDRQVNIQYF.

This chain uses TRBV7-9 with TRBJ2-3, with 13 bases aligning to TRBD2. The CDR3 sequence is 17 residues long. Unmatched junction bases numbered 8, after V lost 6 bases and J lost 2 bases. CDR1 SEHNR and CDR2 FQNEAQ come from the germline V gene (reference sequence). CDR3 sequence (DNA): TGTGCCAGCAGACCTAAAGGACTAGCGGGGGCCACAGATACGCAGTATTTT. Its translation: CASRPKGLAGATDTQYF.

The genes are TRBV10-3 and TRBJ1-5; no clear D. V was pared by 3 bases and J by 5 bases, with 11 bases between. CDR1 is ENHRY, CDR2 SYGVKD, per germline. The CDR3 runs to 14 residues. DNA of the CDR3: TGTGCCATCAGTGATAGTACCGGGGATCAGCCCCAGCATTTT. Translated, it gives CAISDSTGDQPQHF.

In this sample, this clone turned up once. This chain uses TRBV7-9 with TRBJ2-5; D remains ambiguous. Germline V gene data show CDR1 as SEHNR and CDR2 as FQNEAQ (reference sequence). Trimming removed 2 bases from V and 2 bases from J, with 9 bases in between. This CDR3 is built from 14 residues. The DNA of the CDR3 is TGTGCCAGCAGCTTAAGTAGAGAACAAGAGACCCAGTACTTC. This gives the protein CASSLSREQETQYF.

Concerning this clone: Other nucleotide sequences in the sample specify the same CDR3. The V call is TRBV4-3, the J call TRBJ2-3, with 8 bases fitting TRBD2. The germline V gene encodes CDR1 LGHNA and CDR2 YSLEER. Trimming took 0 bases from V and 2 from J; bases not matched to a gene: 7. This CDR3 has 17 residues. CDR3 nucleotide sequence: TGCGCCAGCAGCCAAGAGGGGTTAGCGGGATTCACAGATACGCAGTATTTT. Translating it yields CASSQEGLAGFTDTQYF.

The rearrangement joins TRBV4-1 to TRBJ1-4, with a tentative D call TRBD1 (5 bases). Trimming left V 5 bases short and J 6 bases short, with 25 bases between. There are 18 residues in the CDR3. Germline V gene data show CDR1 as MGHRA and CDR2 as YSYEKL. CDR3 in DNA: TGCGCCAGCAGCGAGCACCGGCTGGGCGGGACTATTTATGAAAAACTGTTTTTT. This sequence encodes CASSEHRLGGTIYEKLFF.

This clone was recorded many times. The chain uses TRBV30 and TRBJ1-4; no reliable D call. This CDR3 is built from 13 residues. Trimming removed 2 bases from V and 7 bases from J, with 11 bases in between. CDR1 is GTSNPN, CDR2 SVGIG, per germline (reference sequence). CDR3 sequence (DNA): TGTGCCTGGAGTACAAGGTTGGGTGAAAAACTGTTTTTT. Translation gives CAWSTRLGEKLFF.

CDR3 sequence: CASSEGGNHEQYF. For the CDR3, the DNA is TGCGCCAGCAGTGAAGGGGGGAACCACGAGCAGTACTTC. V gene TRBV10-1 combines with J gene TRBJ2-7, with D perhaps being TRBD1 or TRBD2 (6 bases each). The germline V gene encodes CDR1 WNHNN and CDR2 SYGVQD (reference sequence). The CDR3 is 13 amino acids. Between the trimmed V and J ends, which lost 3 bases and 5 bases, there was a span of 11 bases.

This clone came up a few times. The rearrangement links TRBV5-1 to TRBJ2-1; TRBD1 might be the D (6 bases). The germline V and J ends were trimmed by 4 bases and 2 bases, with 16 bases remaining between them. The CDR3 extends over 16 amino acids. Germline loops: CDR1 SGHRS, CDR2 YFSETQ. CDR3 sequence: CASSPSGGGAYNEQFF. The CDR3 DNA reads as TGCGCCAGCAGCCCCTCTGGGGGCGGAGCCTACAATGAGCAGTTCTTC.

This clone was detected once. The V call is TRBV7-9, the J call TRBJ2-5; 7 bases are a match to TRBD2. The germline CDR1 and CDR2 sequences are SEHNR and FQNEAQ (reference sequence). CDR3 length: 16 residues. V gave up 0 bases and J gave up 1 base; unmatched junction bases: 5. The CDR3 sequence: CASSLAGGGPQETQYF. In nucleotides, the CDR3 is TGTGCCAGCAGCTTAGCGGGGGGAGGGCCCCAAGAGACCCAGTACTTC.

This clone has a handful of counts. The chain uses TRBV19 and TRBJ2-7; a possible D gene is TRBD2 (6 bases). The CDR3 totals 14 residues. Trimming removed 4 bases from V and 6 bases from J, with 16 bases in between. Germline V gene lookup returns CDR1 LNHDA and CDR2 SQIVND (reference sequence). DNA of the CDR3: TGTGCCAGTAGTAGGGACTCGGGGGTATCCGAGCAGTACTTC. Its protein is CASSRDSGVSEQYF.

The chain links TRBV30 to TRBJ1-1, with D possibly TRBD1 on 5 matching bases. This CDR3 has 18 amino acids. Trimming removed 8 bases from V and 0 bases from J, with 28 bases in between. Germline V gives CDR1 GTSNPN, CDR2 SVGIG (reference sequence). Here the CDR3 reads CALGGVYENGKMNTEAFF. The CDR3 region has the DNA TGTGCCCTTGGGGGGGTCTATGAGAACGGTAAAATGAACACTGAAGCTTTCTTT.

This clone was seen a few times. The V and J genes are TRBV7-9 and TRBJ1-4; the match to TRBD1 covers 10 bases. Germline loops: CDR1 SEHNR, CDR2 FQNEAQ (reference sequence). The length of the CDR3 is 16 residues. V lost 3 bases and J lost 8; bases outside the gene matches: 9. CDR3 protein: CASSLGDRGFGEKLFF. CDR3 in DNA: TGTGCCAGCAGCTTGGGGGACAGGGGATTTGGGGAAAAACTGTTTTTT.

The gene calls are TRBV30 and TRBJ1-1; 8 positions agree with TRBD1. Unmatched junction bases numbered 2, after V lost 6 bases and J lost 5 bases. The CDR3 runs 11 residues. Germline CDR1 reads GTSNPN; CDR2 reads SVGIG (reference sequence). CDR3 region: CACRQGTEAFF. The CDR3 nucleotides read TGTGCCTGCCGACAGGGGACTGAAGCTTTCTTT.